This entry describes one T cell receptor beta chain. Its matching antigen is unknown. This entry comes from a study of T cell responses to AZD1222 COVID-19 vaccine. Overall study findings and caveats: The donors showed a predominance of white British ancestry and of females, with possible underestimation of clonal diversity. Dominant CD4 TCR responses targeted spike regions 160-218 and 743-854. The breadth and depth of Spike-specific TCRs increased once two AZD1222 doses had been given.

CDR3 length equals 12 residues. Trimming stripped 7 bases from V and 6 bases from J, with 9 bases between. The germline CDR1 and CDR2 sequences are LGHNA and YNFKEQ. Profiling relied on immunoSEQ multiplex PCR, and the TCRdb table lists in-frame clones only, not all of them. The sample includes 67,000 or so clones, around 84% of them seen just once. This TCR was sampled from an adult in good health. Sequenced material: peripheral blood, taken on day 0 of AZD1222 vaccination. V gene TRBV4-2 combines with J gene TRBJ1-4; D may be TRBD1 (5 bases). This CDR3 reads CASTLGDEKLFF. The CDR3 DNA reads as TGTGCCAGCACCCTAGGGGATGAAAAACTGTTTTTT.